Listed here are 10 T cell receptor beta chains from one sample, sequenced in a study of regulatory T cells in long-lasting Graves disease. Time point given: newly diagnosed GD, antithyroid drugs for less than 3 months. TCR sequences were obtained from RNA taken from PBMCs. In building TCR beta libraries, iRepertoire HTBI primers were used together with Arm-PCR of CDR3 regions. TCRdb fed the multiplex PCR reads into MiXCR, producing one record per CDR3 protein. Of a few hundred thousand distinct CDR3 sequences detected, roughly a fifth appear once; the ten largest clones hold roughly 10%. These sequences were also reported in another study, on T cells in Graves' hyperthyroidism and ophthalmopathy.

The sequencing used peripheral blood mononuclear cells (PBMCs), collected at new diagnosis, from a patient treated with antithyroid drugs. The source of these receptors is a woman aged 25 to 45 with Graves disease.

There are many counts of this clonotype. This rearrangement joins TRBV30 to TRBJ1-2; unclear D gene. Germline CDR1 is GTSNPN and CDR2 is SVGIG (reference sequence). The CDR3 runs to 11 residues. The CDR3 sequence: CAGEGSDGYTF. CDR3 bases: TGTGCTGGAGAGGGATCCGATGGCTACACCTTC.

This clonotype was counted at least ten times. The chain recombines TRBV7-9 with TRBJ1-3, with 7 bases aligning to TRBD1. Trimming cost V 5 bases and J 0 bases; bases outside gene matches: 4. Germline V gene sequence: CDR1 SEHNR, CDR2 FQNEAQ (reference sequence). The CDR3 totals 15 residues. The CDR3: CASSPTGFSGNTIYF. The CDR3 coding sequence is TGTGCCAGCAGCCCGACAGGGTTCTCTGGAAACACCATATATTTT.

The chain carries TRBV19 and TRBJ2-7; either TRBD1 or TRBD2 may fit D (6 bases each). In germline, CDR1 is LNHDA, CDR2 SQIVND (reference sequence). The CDR3 sequence is 13 residues long. Trimming left V 8 bases short and J 3 bases short, with 14 bases between. The CDR3 here is CASAQGGFYEQYF. CDR3 nucleotide sequence: TGTGCCAGTGCACAGGGAGGTTTCTACGAGCAGTACTTC.

The chain couples TRBV2 to TRBJ2-2, with D possibly matching TRBD1 (6 bases). The CDR3 is 14 amino acids. The V gene's germline CDR1 is SNHLY and CDR2 FYNNEI. V lost 10 bases, J lost 2 bases, and 14 bases lay in between. For the CDR3, the DNA is TGTGCCACCAGAGGGGGAACCAACACCGGGGAGCTGTTTTTT. It yields the protein CATRGGTNTGELFF.

This clonotype has at least ten counts. This chain connects TRBV30 to TRBJ2-2; maybe TRBD1 (5 bases). CDR1 and CDR2 from the germline V gene are GTSNPN and SVGIG (reference sequence). The V gene lost 1 base and the J gene lost 5 bases, with 5 bases spanning the gap. This CDR3 is 12 amino acids long. The CDR3 bases are TGTGCCTGGAGTGACAGGACCGGGGAGCTGTTTTTT. Translation gives CAWSDRTGELFF.

The chain recombines TRBV13 with TRBJ2-3; tentative D call: TRBD2 (5 bases). V was clipped by 0 bases and J by 2 bases, with 9 bases between them. The CDR3 spans 15 residues. Germline V CDR1 and CDR2: PRHDT, FYEKMQ (reference sequence). The CDR3 nucleotides read TGTGCCAGCAGCTTAGGCCTACTAGTCACAGATACGCAGTATTTT. As protein: CASSLGLLVTDTQYF.

CDR3 sequence reads: CSARVRGYEQYF. In DNA, the CDR3 is TGCAGTGCTAGAGTACGCGGCTACGAGCAGTACTTC. V gene TRBV20-1 combines with J gene TRBJ2-7; D is uncertain. CDR3 size: 12 residues. Trimming removed 1 base from V and 3 bases from J, with 7 bases in between. Per germline, CDR1 DFQATT and CDR2 SNEGSKA (reference sequence).

This clonotype occurred many times. This chain links TRBV30 with TRBJ2-1, with 10 bases identical to TRBD2. The V segment lost 0 bases and the J segment 4 bases; nucleotides outside the gene matches: 6. This CDR3 has 16 amino acids. Germline loops: CDR1 GTSNPN, CDR2 SVGIG (reference sequence). CDR3 sequence: CAWSVTRTSGYNEQFF. CDR3 sequence (DNA): TGTGCCTGGAGTGTAACCCGGACTAGCGGTTACAATGAGCAGTTCTTC.

In this sample, this clonotype turned up once. Only one base separates this from a far larger clonotype, so it likely reflects a read error. V gene TRBV7-2 combines with J gene TRBJ2-5; D not resolved. The length of the CDR3 is 13 residues. V was cut by 1 base and J by 3 bases, with 6 bases left in between. CDR1 SGHTA and CDR2 FQGNSA come from the germline V gene. In DNA, the CDR3 is TGTGCCAGCAGCTTAGGCAGGAAAGAGACCCAGTACTTC. Translation: CASSLGRKETQYF.

The chain links TRBV5-1 to TRBJ2-6; TRBD1 matches 8 bases. The CDR3 loop spans 19 amino acids. V shed 3 bases, J shed 0 bases, and the junction held 11 bases outside the gene matches. Germline values: CDR1 SGHRS, CDR2 YFSETQ. Written as DNA, the CDR3 is TGCGCCAGCAGCTCGGGTTGGCAGGGGGCCGTCTCTGGGGCCAACGTCCTGACTTTC. It is translated as CASSSGWQGAVSGANVLTF.